These T cell receptor beta chains were read from a single sample in a study of blood T cell repertoires in COVID-19. The protocol was immunoSEQ multiplex PCR, while the TCRdb copy is restricted to in-frame clones and leaves out a portion. In the table there are roughly 78,000 clones, roughly 90% of which are singletons. Sequences were obtained from peripheral blood. The source of these receptors is a man aged 60 to 69 with acute or convalescent COVID-19. Each CDR3 is given with its conserved first and last residue. Fields, in order: CDR3 length, D gene, clone size, V gene, J gene, CDR3 DNA, CDR3 protein. A D gene is named only where the DNA matches it firmly. Clone size is not always given. Where it is, it says once, few, many or a class for expanded clones.

14	TRBD1	-	TRBV7-3	TRBJ2-3	TGTGCCAGCAGCCCGGACAGGGGCCCAGATACGCAGTATTTT	CASSPDRGPDTQYF
16	TRBD1	-	TRBV6-1	TRBJ2-3	TGTGCCAGCAGTGCGAGGGACAGGGATAACACAGATACGCAGTATTTT	CASSARDRDNTDTQYF
14	-	once	TRBV11-3	TRBJ2-2	TGTGCCAGCAGCTTAGCCGGGGTCACCGGGGAGCTGTTTTTT	CASSLAGVTGELFF
15	TRBD1	-	TRBV5-1	TRBJ1-2	TGCGCCAGCAGCTTGGACAGGGGGCAGGACTATGGCTACACCTTC	CASSLDRGQDYGYTF
15	TRBD2	-	TRBV5-1	TRBJ2-3	TGCGCCAGCAAGATCAGCGGGGGGAACACAGATACGCAGTATTTT	CASKISGGNTDTQYF
16	TRBD2	once	TRBV6-4	TRBJ2-3	TGTGCCAGCAGTCCCCTAGCGGGAGCTCCCACAGATACGCAGTATTTT	CASSPLAGAPTDTQYF
16	TRBD1	-	TRBV5-4	TRBJ1-6	TGTGCCAGCAGCGTCGGGACAGGGGAGTTATTTTCACCCCTCCACTTT	CASSVGTGELFSPLHF
12	-	-	TRBV11-2	TRBJ1-3	TGTGCCAGCAGCTTAGCGGGAAACACCATATATTTT	CASSLAGNTIYF
16	TRBD2	once	TRBV5-1	TRBJ2-3	TGCGCCAGCAGTGATGGGACTAGCGGGGGCACAGATACGCAGTATTTT	CASSDGTSGGTDTQYF
14	-	-	TRBV6-5	TRBJ2-7	TGTGCCAGCACCTCGGGGGAGAATTACGGGGAGCAGTACTTC	CASTSGENYGEQYF
12	-	-	TRBV12-3/TRBV12-4	TRBJ1-2	TGTGCCAGCAGAGAGGGCAACTATGGCTACACCTTC	CASREGNYGYTF
17	TRBD1	-	TRBV27	TRBJ1-2	TGTGCCAGCAGTTCGGGACAGGGGGCGCGGGGATACTATGGCTACACCTTC	CASSSGQGARGYYGYTF
17	TRBD2	-	TRBV11-2	TRBJ2-3	TGTGCCAGCAGCTACGGACTAGCGGGTTCGGGCACAGATACGCAGTATTTT	CASSYGLAGSGTDTQYF
14	TRBD2	-	TRBV20-1	TRBJ2-5	TGCAGTGCTAGTGGGCTAGCGGGAGGGGAGACCCAGTACTTC	CSASGLAGGETQYF
15	TRBD2	-	TRBV5-1	TRBJ2-3	TGCGCCAGCAGCACACTAGCGGTGAGAGGAGATACGCAGTATTTT	CASSTLAVRGDTQYF
17	TRBD2	-	TRBV4-2	TRBJ2-3	TGTGCCAGCAGCCATCGGCTAGCGGGGGGGGCATCCGATACGCAGTATTTT	CASSHRLAGGASDTQYF
15	TRBD1	few	TRBV5-4	TRBJ2-3	TGTGCCAGCAGCTTGGACAGGGGGCTGACAGATACGCAGTATTTT	CASSLDRGLTDTQYF
14	-	few	TRBV19	TRBJ1-1	TGTGCCAGTAATCCCGGGACAAGCAACACTGAAGCTTTCTTT	CASNPGTSNTEAFF
16	TRBD1	-	TRBV5-1	TRBJ2-2	TGCGCCAGCAGCCGGACAGGGGTCGTAGGGACCGGGGAGCTGTTTTTT	CASSRTGVVGTGELFF
17	TRBD1	-	TRBV29-1	TRBJ2-3	TGCAGCGTTGCCCCCGAACCTGACAGGGGGGGCACAGATACGCAGTATTTT	CSVAPEPDRGGTDTQYF
18	TRBD1	-	TRBV7-9	TRBJ2-3	TGTGCCAGCAGCTCAGGACAGGTTCGCACTGGCGAGGCAGATACGCAGTATTTT	CASSSGQVRTGEADTQYF
15	-	-	TRBV7-3	TRBJ2-3	TGTGCCAGCAGCTTAGTGGGAGTCGGCTCAGATACGCAGTATTTT	CASSLVGVGSDTQYF
17	-	-	TRBV2	TRBJ2-6	TGTGCCAGCAGTGGATCACAGGGTATCTCTGGGGCCAACGTCCTGACTTTC	CASSGSQGISGANVLTF
13	-	once	TRBV7-9	TRBJ1-1	TGTGCCAGCGGACTTCGGGGGGACACTGAAGCTTTCTTT	CASGLRGDTEAFF
13	-	-	TRBV29-1	TRBJ2-7	TGCAGCGTAAGAACAGGGAGCGCGTACGAGCAGTACTTC	CSVRTGSAYEQYF
19	TRBD2	-	TRBV3-1/TRBV3-2	TRBJ2-5	TGTGCCAGCAGCCAAGAACCCGGACTAGCGGGAGGCGCAAGGGAGACCCAGTACTTC	CASSQEPGLAGGARETQYF
17	TRBD2	-	TRBV5-4	TRBJ2-5	TGTGCCAGCAGCCCTACCCGGCGTGGGAGCGGGAGAGAGACCCAGTACTTC	CASSPTRRGSGRETQYF
15	TRBD2	once	TRBV10-3	TRBJ2-1	TGTGCCATTACCCCCCTGGGCGGGGGGGCGGGTGAGCAGTTCTTC	CAITPLGGGAGEQFF
15	TRBD1	-	TRBV19	TRBJ1-1	TGTGCCAGTAACGATCCTACAGGGGTCGAGACTGAAGCTTTCTTT	CASNDPTGVETEAFF
13	-	-	TRBV7-2	TRBJ1-1	TGTGCCAGCAGCGCACAGGTAAACACTGAAGCTTTCTTT	CASSAQVNTEAFF
13	-	-	TRBV27	TRBJ1-1	TGTGCCAGCAGTCTAGAGCCTGATTTTGAAGCTTTCTTT	CASSLEPDFEAFF
17	TRBD2	-	TRBV9	TRBJ2-2	TGTGCCAGCAGCGGACTAGGACTAGCGGAAATCACCGGGGAGCTGTTTTTT	CASSGLGLAEITGELFF
13	TRBD1	few	TRBV11-2	TRBJ2-7	TGTGCCAGCAGCACCGGGACAGCGGACGAGCAGTACTTC	CASSTGTADEQYF
13	TRBD1	-	TRBV30	TRBJ1-2	TGTGCCTGGAGTCAACAGGGGGCTTTTGTCTACACCTTC	CAWSQQGAFVYTF
14	-	-	TRBV19	TRBJ2-5	TGTGCCAGTAGTATAGGCGGTTCCCAAGAGACCCAGTACTTC	CASSIGGSQETQYF
16	TRBD1	-	TRBV5-6	TRBJ2-7	TGTGCCAGCAGCTTGGCCGGGACAGGGGTGGGCTACGAGCAGTACTTC	CASSLAGTGVGYEQYF
14	-	-	TRBV19	TRBJ2-7	TGTGCCAGTAGATCTGATCCGGCGGACTACGAGCAGTACTTC	CASRSDPADYEQYF
13	-	-	TRBV12-3/TRBV12-4	TRBJ2-2	TGTGCCAGCAGCTACAGGGAGACCGGGGAGCTGTTTTTT	CASSYRETGELFF
14	TRBD1	few	TRBV5-1	TRBJ1-1	TGCGCCAGCACCGAACCAGGGGGCTCGACTGAAGCTTTCTTT	CASTEPGGSTEAFF
16	TRBD1	-	TRBV19	TRBJ2-7	TGTGCCAGTAGTACCATCCCGGGACAGGGGACCTACGAGCAGTACTTC	CASSTIPGQGTYEQYF